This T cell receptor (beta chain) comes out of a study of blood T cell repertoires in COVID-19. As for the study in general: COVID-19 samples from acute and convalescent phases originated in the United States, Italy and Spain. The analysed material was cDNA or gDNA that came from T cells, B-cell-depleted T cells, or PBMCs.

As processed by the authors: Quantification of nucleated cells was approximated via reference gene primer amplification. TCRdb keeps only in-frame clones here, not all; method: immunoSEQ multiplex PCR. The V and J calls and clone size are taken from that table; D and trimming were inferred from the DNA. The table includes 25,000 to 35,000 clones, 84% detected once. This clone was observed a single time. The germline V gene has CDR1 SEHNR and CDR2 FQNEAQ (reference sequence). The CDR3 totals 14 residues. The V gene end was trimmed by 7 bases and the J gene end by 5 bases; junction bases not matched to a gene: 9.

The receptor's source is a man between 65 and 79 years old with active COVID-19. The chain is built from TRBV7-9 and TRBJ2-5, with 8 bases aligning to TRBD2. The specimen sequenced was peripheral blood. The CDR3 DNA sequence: TGTGCCAGCACCCGGGGGGGGGTAGGCGAGACCCAGTACTTC. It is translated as CASTRGGVGETQYF.